Described below is a single TCR beta chain sequence and its context. Its antigen remains unknown. The data belong to a study of cytomegalovirus exposure and HLA in healthy donors. Primers: 60 Vbeta forward and 13 Jbeta reverse. Produced via immunoSEQ multiplex PCR; TCRdb's table is partial and in-frame only. The sample holds about 190,000 clones, 65% to 75% seen once. The study, taken as a whole, reports: A prior analysis recorded that most TCR beta V segments were productive about 87% or about 30% of the time.

The V gene lost 1 base and the J gene lost 3 bases, with 12 bases spanning the gap. Germline CDR1 is LGHNA and CDR2 is YNFKEQ. CDR3 length equals 16 residues. The rearrangement uses TRBV4-2 and TRBJ2-2; D call uncertain. Sequenced material: PBMCs. This receptor was obtained from a man aged 30-40 years in good health and CMV-seropositive. The CDR3 reads CASSQAIGSDTGELFF. The CDR3 region has the DNA TGTGCCAGCAGCCAAGCGATAGGAAGCGACACCGGGGAGCTGTTTTTT.